This T cell receptor beta chain was sequenced in a study of blood T cell repertoires in COVID-19. The wider study: Researchers got acute and convalescent COVID-19 samples from the United States, Italy and Spain.

Profiling relied on immunoSEQ multiplex PCR, and the TCRdb table lists in-frame clones only, not all of them. Altogether about 180,000 clones are present, more than 75% being singletons, with the ten largest covering 17%. A few counts support this clone. V was trimmed by 7 bases and J by 1 base, leaving 14 bases between them. Germline lookup yields CDR1 SGHKS and CDR2 YYEKEE (reference sequence). This CDR3 region has 14 residues. The chain recombines TRBV5-5 with TRBJ1-1; D is perhaps TRBD1 (6 bases). Sequencing input: PBMCs or T cells enriched from blood (not recorded which). This receptor was identified in a woman in her forties or fifties who had recovered from COVID-19. CDR3 sequence reads: CASGYRATNTEAFF. The CDR3 nucleotides read TGTGCCAGCGGATACAGGGCGACGAACACTGAAGCTTTCTTT.